The 25 T cell receptor beta chains listed next were all sequenced from one sample in a study of immune heterogeneity within non-small cell lung tumors. Multiplex PCR relied on 32 V and 13 J primers to amplify TCR beta CDR3. TCRdb called the multiplex PCR reads again in MiXCR, with one record for every CDR3 protein. In the table there are some 10,000 distinct CDR3 sequences, roughly 27% of which are singletons. For each sample, template was roughly 640 ng of bulk tumor genomic DNA. Spaced far apart, several biopsies were taken from each primary tumor during surgery. Newly diagnosed with untreated non-small cell lung cancer, the patients underwent curative surgery. The sequencing sample was made of lung tumor tissue. The source is a man aged 45 to 65 with non-small cell lung cancer.

In regard to this clonotype: A read error may explain this, as a much larger clone is one base away. V gene TRBV6-1 combines with J gene TRBJ1-6, with 8 positions matching TRBD1. J gave up 8 bases and V 6 bases, and 15 bases lay outside the gene matches. The CDR3 consists of 17 residues. Germline loops: CDR1 MNHNS, CDR2 SASEGT. CDR3 in DNA: TGTGCCAGCAGGGGGGCAGGGGGCACGTTCCAACATTCACCCCTCCACTTT. Translating gives CASRGAGGTFQHSPLHF.

This clonotype is categorized as medium-sized. CDR3 DNA sequence: TGTGCCAGCAGGTACAGGGAGACCGGGGAGCTGTTTTTT. Translating it yields CASRYRETGELFF. The V call is TRBV12-3 or TRBV12-4, the J call TRBJ2-2; D perhaps matches TRBD1 (6 bases). The CDR3 is 13 amino acids. Between the trimmed V and J ends, which lost 6 bases and 5 bases, there was a span of 10 bases.

This chain's CDR3 is CASRASGRNTGELFF. In DNA, the CDR3 is TGTGCCAGCAGGGCTAGCGGGAGGAACACCGGGGAGCTGTTTTTT. V usage is TRBV3-1 and J usage is TRBJ2-2, with TRBD2 identical over 10 bases. The CDR3 consists of 15 residues. In germline, CDR1 is LGHDT, CDR2 YNNKEL (reference sequence). V was pared by 6 bases and J by 1 base, with 2 bases of the junction left unmatched. The entire variable domain, with the rest obtained from reference TRBV3-1 and TRBJ2-2, is as follows: DTAVSQTPKYLVTQMGNDKSIKCEQNLGHDTMYWYKQDSKKFLKIMFSYNNKELIINETVPNRFSPKSPDKAHLNLHINSLELGDSAVYFCASRASGRNTGELFFGEGSRLTVL.

Concerning this clonotype itself: A much larger clone differs from this one at a single base, so this may be a read error. The genes are TRBV6-1 and TRBJ1-3; D might be TRBD1 (5 bases). The V end lost 2 bases, the J end lost 5 bases, and 16 bases lay between the germline ends. The CDR3 contains 16 residues. The V gene's germline CDR1 is MNHNS and CDR2 SASEGT. The chain's CDR3 is CASSELGVVSRNTIYF. CDR3 bases: TGTGCCAGCAGTGAATTAGGGGTGGTATCTAGAAACACCATATATTTT.

This clonotype is judged medium-sized. The chain combines TRBV10-1 with TRBJ2-7, with D hard to call. V was trimmed by 0 bases and J by 5 bases, leaving 11 bases between them. Looked up from germline, CDR1 is WNHNN and CDR2 is SYGVQD (reference sequence). The CDR3 runs 14 residues. CDR3 sequence: CASSESGDRDEQYF. The CDR3 DNA sequence: TGCGCCAGCAGTGAGTCTGGGGATAGGGACGAGCAGTACTTC.

As regards this clonotype: A much larger clone lies one base from this, so it may be a read error. This chain uses TRBV28 with TRBJ1-2; D ambiguous. From germline, CDR1 is MDHEN and CDR2 SYDVKM. The CDR3 consists of 11 residues. In nucleotides, the CDR3 is TGTGACACACGACTGAACTATGGCTACACCTTC. It yields the protein CDTRLNYGYTF.

By frequency in the sample, this clonotype is medium-sized. This chain connects TRBV30 to TRBJ1-1, with D maybe TRBD1 (5 bases). The germline V gene encodes CDR1 GTSNPN and CDR2 SVGIG (reference sequence). The CDR3 extends over 12 amino acids. With 5 bases removed from V and 5 bases from J, the gap between germline ends came to 12 bases. The CDR3 nucleotides are TGTGCCTGGGAGGGGTATCGGACTGAAGCTTTCTTT. Translated, it gives CAWEGYRTEAFF. Full variable domain (missing parts from reference TRBV30 and TRBJ1-1): SQTIHQWPATLVQPVGSPLSLECTVEGTSNPNLYWYRQAAGRGLQLLFYSVGIGQISSEVPQNLSASRPQDRQFILSSKKLLLSDSGFYLCAWEGYRTEAFFGQGTRLTVV.

This clonotype was counted many times. V is TRBV28 and J is TRBJ1-5; D uncertain. Trimming removed 4 bases from V and 3 bases from J, with 13 bases in between. The CDR3 is made up of 15 amino acids. Germline V gene lookup returns CDR1 MDHEN and CDR2 SYDVKM. In DNA form, the CDR3 reads TGTGCCAGCAGTTCCTCTATGGGCCACAATCAGCCCCAGCATTTT. Its translation is CASSSSMGHNQPQHF.

This clonotype was seen only a few times. CDR3 sequence: CSVGQANTEAFF. CDR3 DNA sequence: TGCAGCGTGGGTCAAGCTAACACTGAAGCTTTCTTT. The J gene is TRBJ1-1, the V gene TRBV29-1; no definite D call. Germline V CDR1 and CDR2: SQVTM, ANQGSEA. The V end lost 6 bases, the J end lost 2 bases, and 10 bases lay between the germline ends. The CDR3 totals 12 residues.

A word on this clonotype: Since a much larger clone is just one base distant, this may be a read error. V usage is TRBV27 and J usage is TRBJ2-1; 9 bases fit TRBD2. The germline V gene has CDR1 MNHEY and CDR2 SMNVEV (reference sequence). The CDR3 is made up of 15 amino acids. The CDR3 region has the DNA TGTGCCAGCGGTTTAACCCGGACTAGCGTTAATGAGCAGTTCTTC. Encoded protein: CASGLTRTSVNEQFF.

By share, this clonotype ranks as medium-sized. The V gene is TRBV28, the J gene TRBJ2-7; D uncertain. The germline gives CDR1 MDHEN, CDR2 SYDVKM. The CDR3 runs 13 residues. The V end lost 1 base, the J end lost 0 bases, and 4 bases lay between the germline ends. The CDR3 nucleotides are TGTGCCAGCAGTTTATACACCTCCTACGAGCAGTACTTC. This gives the protein CASSLYTSYEQYF. Drawing the rest from reference TRBV28 and TRBJ2-7, the complete variable domain is DVKVTQSSRYLVKRTGEKVFLECVQDMDHENMFWYRQDPGLGLRLIYFSYDVKMKEKGDIPEGYSVSREKKERFSLILESASTNQTSMYLCASSLYTSYEQYFGPGTRLTVT.

Within the sample, this clonotype is medium-sized. V and J are TRBV2 and TRBJ1-6; TRBD1 is a possible D gene (5 bases). The CDR3 length is 14 residues. Deletions cut 7 bases from V and 6 bases from J, with 13 bases between. CDR1 is SNHLY and CDR2 is FYNNEI in the germline V gene. The CDR3 is CASKVEGINSPLHF. The CDR3, as DNA: TGTGCCAGCAAGGTCGAGGGGATTAATTCACCCCTCCACTTT.

At least ten counts were recorded for this clonotype. This chain connects TRBV6-1 to TRBJ2-7; possible D gene TRBD2, 5 bases. Germline CDR1 MNHNS, CDR2 SASEGT. The CDR3 contains 11 residues. V dropped 7 bases and J dropped 2 bases, with 6 bases sitting between them. CDR3 in DNA: TGTGCCAGCACCGGGGCCTACGAGCAGTACTTC. Protein: CASTGAYEQYF.

This clonotype is deemed medium-sized. J is TRBJ2-7 and V is TRBV25-1; weak D call: TRBD2 (7 bases). The germline gives CDR1 MGHDK, CDR2 SYGVNS. This CDR3 contains 16 residues. Trimming took 3 bases from V and 7 from J, leaving 22 bases between them. CDR3 in DNA: TGTGCCAGCAGTGACCCCGGTAGGGGGGGAGGTCGGGAGCAGTACTTC. It translates to CASSDPGRGGGREQYF.

Turning to this clonotype: A much more abundant neighbour one base away suggests this may be a read error. The chain carries TRBV27 and TRBJ2-1, with 7 bases aligning to TRBD2. The CDR3 has 16 amino acids. With V trimmed by 6 bases and J by 1 base, 9 bases remained unmatched. Germline CDR1 MNHEY, CDR2 SMNVEV (reference sequence). CDR3 in amino acids: CASRPLLAVSYNEQFF. CDR3 nucleotide sequence: TGTGCCAGCAGACCGCTTCTAGCGGTTTCCTACAATGAGCAGTTCTTC.

This clonotype was found once. A much larger clone sits a single nucleotide away, making a read error possible. This CDR3 reads CARSLQGLHTEAFF. The DNA of the CDR3 is TGCGCCAGAAGCTTACAGGGACTGCACACTGAAGCTTTCTTT. The genes are TRBV5-1 and TRBJ1-1; possibly TRBD1 for D (6 bases). The CDR3 totals 14 residues. Germline V lookup: CDR1 SGHRS, CDR2 YFSETQ.

This clonotype is deemed medium-sized (0.01 to 0.1%). The CDR3 is CASTAGGGSYEQYF. The DNA for the CDR3 is TGTGCCAGCACCGCTGGAGGGGGCTCCTACGAGCAGTACTTC. J is TRBJ2-7 and V is TRBV28; D is tentatively TRBD1 or TRBD2 (6 bases each). V dropped 7 bases and J dropped 0 bases, with 13 bases sitting between them. The CDR3 is made up of 14 amino acids. Germline loops: CDR1 MDHEN, CDR2 SYDVKM.

In this sample, this clonotype is medium-sized. This chain links TRBV3-1 with TRBJ2-7; 7 positions agree with TRBD2. CDR3 length: 15 residues. CDR1 and CDR2 from the germline V gene are LGHDT and YNNKEL (reference sequence). V trimming: 0 bases; J trimming: 2 bases; junction bases outside the gene matches: 4. The chain's CDR3 is CASSQEAGAPYEQYF. The CDR3 nucleotides read TGTGCCAGCAGCCAAGAGGCGGGAGCCCCCTACGAGCAGTACTTC.

This clonotype is labeled as medium-sized. V gene TRBV19 combines with J gene TRBJ2-5; D is possibly TRBD1 (5 bases). Between the trimmed V and J ends, which lost 5 bases and 3 bases, there was a span of 19 bases. Germline loops: CDR1 LNHDA, CDR2 SQIVND (reference sequence). The CDR3 sequence is 16 residues long. CDR3: CASSPLSAGSKETQYF. CDR3 DNA: TGTGCCAGTAGTCCGTTGTCGGCAGGGTCGAAAGAGACCCAGTACTTC.

This clonotype occurred a few times. This chain joins TRBV27 and TRBJ1-3; possible D gene TRBD1, 6 bases. Trimming stripped 6 bases from V and 7 bases from J, with 19 bases between. This CDR3 is 15 amino acids long. Germline V lookup: CDR1 MNHEY, CDR2 SMNVEV (reference sequence). The CDR3 nucleotides read TGTGCCAGCAGCTCCCTCAGGGGACCCTGGAACACCATATATTTT. Translation gives CASSSLRGPWNTIYF.

This clonotype is categorized as medium-sized. The chain couples TRBV6-1 to TRBJ1-4; D gene ambiguous. Trimming shortened V by 1 base and J by 4 bases, and 13 bases separated the two germline ends. In germline, CDR1 is MNHNS, CDR2 SASEGT. The length of the CDR3 is 16 residues. CDR3 DNA: TGTGCCAGCAGTGAAGTTCTGGGAAGATATAATGAAAAACTGTTTTTT. It yields the protein CASSEVLGRYNEKLFF.

This clonotype is categorized as medium-sized. The chain employs TRBV2 and TRBJ1-6; 8 bases are a match to TRBD1. The CDR3 has 14 residues. V lost 6 bases to trimming and J lost 9 bases; unmatched junction nucleotides: 7. Germline CDR1 SNHLY, CDR2 FYNNEI. The CDR3 DNA is TGTGCCAGCAGAGGACAGGGAGGATCTTCACCCCTCCACTTT. Encoded protein: CASRGQGGSSPLHF. The variable domain in full, with the rest retrieved from reference TRBV2 and TRBJ1-6, is EPEVTQTPSHQVTQMGQEVILRCVPISNHLYFYWYRQILGQKVEFLVSFYNNEISEKSEIFDDQFSVERPDGSNFTLKIRSTKLEDSAMYFCASRGQGGSSPLHFGNGTRLTVT.

This clonotype was seen a handful of times. The chain has TRBV5-1 and TRBJ1-1; 9 bases are a match to TRBD1. Per the germline V gene, CDR1 is SGHRS and CDR2 is YFSETQ. The CDR3 runs 15 residues. The junction had 9 bases not matched to a gene; V was cut back by 4 bases and J by 5 bases. The CDR3 DNA sequence: TGCGCCAGCAGCGGTGTAGGACAGGGGAGTACTGAAGCTTTCTTT. Translated: CASSGVGQGSTEAFF.

This clonotype was counted between two and nine times. V and J are TRBV6-1 and TRBJ2-2; 12 nucleotides align to TRBD2. The CDR3 sequence is 17 residues long. V shed 3 bases, J shed 7 bases, and the junction held 9 bases outside the gene matches. CDR1 and CDR2 from the germline V gene are MNHNS and SASEGT. The CDR3 bases are TGTGCCAGCAGTGAGGCTAGCGGGAGGGTACGCATCGGGGAGCTGTTTTTT. Translation gives CASSEASGRVRIGELFF.

This clonotype was observed many times. The chain joins TRBV19 to TRBJ1-4; no firm D call. V lost 4 bases and J lost 5, with 11 bases in between. Germline-derived CDR1 and CDR2 are LNHDA and SQIVND (reference sequence). The CDR3 runs to 14 residues. The CDR3 bases are TGTGCCAGTAGTACCCGGACGGACAATGAAAAACTGTTTTTT. Its translation is CASSTRTDNEKLFF.